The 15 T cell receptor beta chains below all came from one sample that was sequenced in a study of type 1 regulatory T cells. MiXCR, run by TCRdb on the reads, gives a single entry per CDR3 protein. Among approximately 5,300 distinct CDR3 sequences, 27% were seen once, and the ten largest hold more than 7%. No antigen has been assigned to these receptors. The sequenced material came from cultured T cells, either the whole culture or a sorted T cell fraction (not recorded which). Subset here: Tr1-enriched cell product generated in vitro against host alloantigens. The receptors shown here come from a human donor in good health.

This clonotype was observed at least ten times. The CDR3 DNA is TGTGCCAGCACCAAAGGACTAGCGGGACTCCTCCCAGATACGCAGTATTTT. This sequence encodes CASTKGLAGLLPDTQYF. The V and J genes are TRBV3-1 and TRBJ2-3; the match to TRBD2 covers 12 bases. The V segment lost 7 bases and the J segment 4 bases; nucleotides outside the gene matches: 12. The V gene's germline CDR1 is LGHDT and CDR2 YNNKEL (reference sequence). This CDR3 is 17 amino acids long.

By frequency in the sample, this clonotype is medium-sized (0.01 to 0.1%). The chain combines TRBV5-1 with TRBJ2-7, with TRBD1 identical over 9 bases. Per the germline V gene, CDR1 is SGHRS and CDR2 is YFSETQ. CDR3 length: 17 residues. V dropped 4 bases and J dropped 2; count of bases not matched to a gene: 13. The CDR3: CASSPKTPGQGAYEQYF. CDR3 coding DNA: TGCGCCAGCAGCCCAAAAACCCCGGGACAGGGAGCCTACGAGCAGTACTTC.

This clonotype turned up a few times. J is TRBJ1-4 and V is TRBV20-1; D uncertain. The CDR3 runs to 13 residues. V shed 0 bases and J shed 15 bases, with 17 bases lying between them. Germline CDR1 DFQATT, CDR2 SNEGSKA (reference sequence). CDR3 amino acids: CSARDPPGQVMFF. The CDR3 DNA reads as TGCAGTGCTAGAGATCCCCCAGGCCAGGTGATGTTTTTT.

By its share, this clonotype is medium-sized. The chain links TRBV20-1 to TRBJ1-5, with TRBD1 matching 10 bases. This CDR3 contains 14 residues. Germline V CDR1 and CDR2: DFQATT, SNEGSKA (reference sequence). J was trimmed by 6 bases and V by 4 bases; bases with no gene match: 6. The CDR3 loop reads CSATTGGQSQPQHF. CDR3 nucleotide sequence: TGCAGTGCTACGACAGGGGGCCAATCTCAGCCCCAGCATTTT.

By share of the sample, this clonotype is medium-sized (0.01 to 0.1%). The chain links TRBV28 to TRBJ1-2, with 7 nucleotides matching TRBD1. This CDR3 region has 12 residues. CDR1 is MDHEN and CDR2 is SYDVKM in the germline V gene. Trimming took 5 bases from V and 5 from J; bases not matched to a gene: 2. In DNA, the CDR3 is TGTGCCAGCAGTCTACAGGGGTATGGCTACACCTTC. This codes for CASSLQGYGYTF.

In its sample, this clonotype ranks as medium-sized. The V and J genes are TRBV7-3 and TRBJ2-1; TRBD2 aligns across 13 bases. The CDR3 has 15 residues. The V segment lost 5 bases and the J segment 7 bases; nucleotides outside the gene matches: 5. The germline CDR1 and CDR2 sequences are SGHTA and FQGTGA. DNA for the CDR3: TGTGCCAGCAGCCCCGTGACTAGCGGGAGGAATGAGCAGTTCTTC. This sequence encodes CASSPVTSGRNEQFF.

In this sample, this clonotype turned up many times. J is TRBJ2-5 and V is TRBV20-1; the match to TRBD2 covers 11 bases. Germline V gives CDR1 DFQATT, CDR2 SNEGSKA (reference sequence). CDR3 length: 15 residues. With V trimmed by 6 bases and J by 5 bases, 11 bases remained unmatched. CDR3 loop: CSAGGASGRLETQYF. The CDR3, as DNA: TGCAGTGCGGGTGGGGCTAGCGGGAGGCTGGAGACCCAGTACTTC.

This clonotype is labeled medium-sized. The CDR3 is CASSTQGFAGQPQHF. CDR3 DNA: TGTGCCAGCAGTACCCAGGGGTTCGCGGGTCAGCCCCAGCATTTT. This sequence joins TRBV6-5 and TRBJ1-5, with a possible D match to TRBD1 (6 bases). This CDR3 is built from 15 residues. The V gene lost 5 bases and the J gene lost 6 bases, with 17 bases spanning the gap. Germline V gene data show CDR1 as MNHEY and CDR2 as SVGAGI.

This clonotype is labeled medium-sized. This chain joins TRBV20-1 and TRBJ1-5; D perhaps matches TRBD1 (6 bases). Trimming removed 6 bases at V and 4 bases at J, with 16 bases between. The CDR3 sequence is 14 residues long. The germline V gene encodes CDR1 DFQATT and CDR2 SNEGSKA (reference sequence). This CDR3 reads CSAIHPQGNQPQHF. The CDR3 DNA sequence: TGCAGTGCCATTCACCCCCAGGGGAATCAGCCCCAGCATTTT.

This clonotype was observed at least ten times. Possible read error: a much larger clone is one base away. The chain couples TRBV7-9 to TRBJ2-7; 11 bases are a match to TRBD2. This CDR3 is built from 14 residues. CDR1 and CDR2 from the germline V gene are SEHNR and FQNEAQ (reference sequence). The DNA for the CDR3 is TGTGCCGGCAGCGGGACTAGCGGTAGCTACGAGCAGTACTTC. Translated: CAGSGTSGSYEQYF.

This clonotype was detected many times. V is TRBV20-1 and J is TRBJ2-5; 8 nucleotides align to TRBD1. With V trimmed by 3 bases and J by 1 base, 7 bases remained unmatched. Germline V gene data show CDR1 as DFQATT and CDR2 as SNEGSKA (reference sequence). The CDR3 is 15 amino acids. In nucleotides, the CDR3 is TGCAGTGCTAGGGGGGACAGGACGATCCAAGAGACCCAGTACTTC. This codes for CSARGDRTIQETQYF.

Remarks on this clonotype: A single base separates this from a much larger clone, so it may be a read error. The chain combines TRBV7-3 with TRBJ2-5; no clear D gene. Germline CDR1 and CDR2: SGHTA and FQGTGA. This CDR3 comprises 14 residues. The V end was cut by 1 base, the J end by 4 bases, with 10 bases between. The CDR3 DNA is TGTGCCAGCAGCTTAAGCCCCGGAGTAGAGACCCAGTACTTC. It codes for CASSLSPGVETQYF.

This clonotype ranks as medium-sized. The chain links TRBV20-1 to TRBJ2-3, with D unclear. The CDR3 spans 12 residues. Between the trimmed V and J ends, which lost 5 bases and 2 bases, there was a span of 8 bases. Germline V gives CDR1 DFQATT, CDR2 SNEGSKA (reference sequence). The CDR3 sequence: CSASPYTDTQYF. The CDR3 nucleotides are TGCAGTGCTTCTCCGTACACAGATACGCAGTATTTT.

Written as DNA, the CDR3 is TGTGCCAGCAGCTCTGAGAGCGGGGCCTACAATGAGCAGTTCTTC. It encodes CASSSESGAYNEQFF. V is TRBV7-6 and J is TRBJ2-1, with 7 bases that match TRBD2. The CDR3 contains 15 residues. CDR1 and CDR2 from the germline V gene are SGHVS and FNYEAQ. V shed 4 bases, J shed 2 bases, and the junction held 5 bases outside the gene matches.

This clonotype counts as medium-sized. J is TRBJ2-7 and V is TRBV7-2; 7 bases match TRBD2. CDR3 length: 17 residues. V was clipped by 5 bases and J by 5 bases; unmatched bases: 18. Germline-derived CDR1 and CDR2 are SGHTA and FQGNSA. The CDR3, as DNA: TGTGCCAGCAGCCCAAGTAATGCAGCGGGACGATTCGACGAGCAGTACTTC. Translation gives CASSPSNAAGRFDEQYF.